The sequence of this T cell receptor beta chain was determined in a study of OX40 agonist ivuxolimab in advanced cancers. Turning to the overall study: The costimulatory receptor OX40 (CD134) was targeted by ivuxolimab, a fully human IgG2 agonistic monoclonal antibody. The purpose of peripheral TCRbeta sequencing was to test whether ivuxolimab changed TCR sequence diversity and led to clonal T-cell expansion. Three dose-escalation patients achieved partial responses, one with hepatocellular carcinoma and two with cutaneous melanoma. A male proportion of almost 85% and a mean age of 60 years, ranging from 23 to 79, were recorded for the dose-escalation cohort. The monotherapy dose-escalation portion (N ≈ 57 patients) of the phase I ivuxolimab trial is reported in the paper. Prior anti-PD-1, anti-PD-L1 or anti-CTLA-4 therapy was permitted, and 40% of dose-escalation patients had received checkpoint inhibitors. Of the 50 to 55 patients in dose escalation, about 20 had hepatocellular carcinoma, about 15 had melanoma, 9 had renal cell carcinoma and 9 had head and neck cancer. Intravenous ivuxolimab was administered to patients every 2 weeks at six dose levels: 0.01, 0.1, 0.3, 1.5, 3 and 10 mg/kg. Study-wide conclusions, independent of this receptor: In partial responders in the 0.1-3.0 mg/kg groups, normalized peripheral clonal expansion was found to be among the lowest, especially among CD8+ T cells. Low levels of normalized T-cell clonal expansion were also shown by some nonresponding patients. Antigen specificity was not determined for the clonally expanded peripheral T cells. Clonal expansion of both CD4+ and CD8+ blood T cells was observed from baseline to week 6 at doses 0.1 to 3.0 mg/kg. After ivuxolimab, expanded clones were on average more numerous among CD8+ T cells than among CD4+ T cells.

For sequencing of the TCRbeta CDR3 region, genomic DNA was extracted from the sorted cells. The immunoSEQ Assay was used for sequencing of TCRbeta CDR3 regions. Here the immuneACCESS table is served through TCRdb, limited to in-frame sequences with V and J called. Missing clones are a known gap in these copies; in checked studies unresolved V genes cover under half, and the rest lacks a known reason. Present in this sample are over 70,000 clones, just under 80% of which were seen just once. About 5.4% of the sample goes to the ten largest clones. Patients with a history of autoimmune disease or receiving systemic immunosuppression were excluded from the trial. Peripheral blood for TCR sequencing was drawn from every dose cohort at baseline, at cycle 4 day 1 and at cycle 7 day 1. The samples were taken from a phase I, first-in-human, multicenter, open-label dose-escalation trial of ivuxolimab. The trial enrolled adults with locally advanced or metastatic head and neck squamous cell, hepatocellular, melanoma or renal cell carcinoma. Before TCR sequencing, CD4+ and CD8+ T cells were separately sorted from peripheral blood.

Of note for this clone: It has no known antigen specificity. There are no base qualities to consult, and no much larger clone falls within one base.

The input for sequencing was CD4+ or CD8+ T cells sorted from blood, taken in a trial of the OX40 agonist ivuxolimab. The TCR originated in an adult with an advanced solid tumor such as melanoma, head and neck, liver or kidney cancer.

The CDR3 here reads CATSRTPGFGRETQYF. The bases read TGTGCCACCAGCAGAACTCCGGGCTTCGGACGCGAGACCCAGTACTTC. The rearrangement combines TRBV15 with TRBJ2-5, with no confident D gene call. The germline V gene (reference sequence) supplies CDR1 LNHNV and CDR2 YYDKDF. V loses 2 bases of germline sequence and J loses 5 bases, and the interval between the two ends is 18 bases. Counted from cysteine to phenylalanine, this CDR3 has 16 amino acids. The entry retains the CDR3 DNA only, 48 bases that are in frame from base 1.